The source of this T cell receptor (beta chain) is a study of blood T cells in healthy people across ages. PCR was performed a second time for roughly 7 to 12 cycles using a sample-barcoded 5' primer and a J-beta primer mix. From the 5' RACE reads, TCRdb called clonotypes with MiXCR, one entry per CDR3 protein. The sample holds 750,000 to 1,000,000 distinct CDR3 sequences, 25% to 30% seen once. With 1 base removed from V and 4 bases from J, the gap between germline ends came to 12 bases. In germline, CDR1 is SGHDT, CDR2 YYEEEE. The CDR3 is made up of 14 amino acids. The sample, around 10 milliliters of peripheral blood, was drawn from each donor. This clonotype was seen repeatedly, ten times or more. This same sample was also part of a study on T cells of mothers and their children. This second study notes: The authors used all extracted RNA for cDNA synthesis, at roughly 1.5 ug per 15 ul.

Sequences were obtained from blood. The V call is TRBV5-6, the J call TRBJ2-7; D possibly uses TRBD1 or TRBD2 (5 bases each). This sequence originates from a middle-aged woman in good health. CDR3 DNA: TGTGCCAGCAGCTTGTCCGGGGCGAATTACGAGCAGTACTTC. Amino acids: CASSLSGANYEQYF.